This T cell receptor beta chain emerged from a study of cytomegalovirus exposure and HLA in healthy donors. On the study more broadly: Researchers previously reported finding about 110 million unique TCR beta sequences from roughly 170 million T cells. Study-level points and caveats: A later analysis showed that HLA-associated TCR beta chains had undergone more clonal expansion than equally common others. Productive rates of about 90% or about 30% were seen for most TCR beta V segments in an earlier analysis.

The PCR had 60 Vbeta and 13 Jbeta primers. Repertoires were generated with immunoSEQ multiplex PCR, while TCRdb's copy carries only in-frame clones and drops some. The table shows about 150,000 clones, with 75% to 85% occurring only once. Details on this clone: Antigen: not known.

This TCR came from a middle-aged woman in good health and CMV-seropositive. Material: PBMCs.

DNA of the CDR3: TGTGCCAGCTGCAACAGGGTCAGCTCCTACAATGAGCAGTTCTTC. Protein sequence: CASCNRVSSYNEQFF. J is TRBJ2-1 and V is TRBV28; D is perhaps TRBD1 (6 bases). CDR3 length equals 15 residues. Trimming stripped 8 bases from V and 0 bases from J, with 14 bases between. CDR1 and CDR2 from the germline V gene are MDHEN and SYDVKM.